This T cell receptor beta chain was identified during a study of blood T cell repertoires in COVID-19. The V end lost 6 bases, the J end lost 5 bases, and 13 bases lay between the germline ends. CDR3 length equals 13 residues. Data came from immunoSEQ multiplex PCR; TCRdb stores just in-frame clones and leaves some out. Of 140,000 or so clones in the sample, 80% to 90% were seen once. Sequenced sample: peripheral blood. The receptor was derived from a man between 60 and 75 years old with active or convalescent COVID-19. This sequence joins TRBV12-3 or TRBV12-4 and TRBJ1-1, with TRBD1 as a possible D gene (6 bases). CDR3 coding DNA: TGTGCCAGCAGCAACAGGGTTCTAACTGAAGCTTTCTTT. It encodes CASSNRVLTEAFF.